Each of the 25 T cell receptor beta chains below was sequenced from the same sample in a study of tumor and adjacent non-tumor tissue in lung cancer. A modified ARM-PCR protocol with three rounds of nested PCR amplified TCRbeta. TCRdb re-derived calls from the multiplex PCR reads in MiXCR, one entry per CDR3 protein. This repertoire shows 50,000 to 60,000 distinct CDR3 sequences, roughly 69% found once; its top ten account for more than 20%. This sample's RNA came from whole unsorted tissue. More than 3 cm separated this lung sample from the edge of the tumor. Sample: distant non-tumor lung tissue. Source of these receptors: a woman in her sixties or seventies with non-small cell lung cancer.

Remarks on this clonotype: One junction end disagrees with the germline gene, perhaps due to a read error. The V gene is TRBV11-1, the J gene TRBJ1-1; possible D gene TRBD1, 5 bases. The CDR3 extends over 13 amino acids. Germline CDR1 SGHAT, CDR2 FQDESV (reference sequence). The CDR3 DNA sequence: TGTGCCAGCAGCCGGGACCGCAACACTGAAGATTTCTTT. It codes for CASSRDRNTEDFF.

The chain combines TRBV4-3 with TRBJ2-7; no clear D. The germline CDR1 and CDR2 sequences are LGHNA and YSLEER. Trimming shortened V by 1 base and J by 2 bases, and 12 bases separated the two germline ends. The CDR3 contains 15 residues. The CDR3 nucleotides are TGCGCCAGCAGCCAAGGGACCAACGGAACCTACGAGCAGTACTTC. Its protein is CASSQGTNGTYEQYF.

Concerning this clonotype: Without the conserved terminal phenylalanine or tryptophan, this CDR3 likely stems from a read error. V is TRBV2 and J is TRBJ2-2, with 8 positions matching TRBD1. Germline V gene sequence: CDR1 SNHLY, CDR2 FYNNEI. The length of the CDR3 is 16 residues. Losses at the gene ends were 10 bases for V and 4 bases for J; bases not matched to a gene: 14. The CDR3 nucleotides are TGTGCCACCAGAAATCGGACAGGGCACCCCACCGGGGAGCTGTTTATT. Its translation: CATRNRTGHPTGELFI.

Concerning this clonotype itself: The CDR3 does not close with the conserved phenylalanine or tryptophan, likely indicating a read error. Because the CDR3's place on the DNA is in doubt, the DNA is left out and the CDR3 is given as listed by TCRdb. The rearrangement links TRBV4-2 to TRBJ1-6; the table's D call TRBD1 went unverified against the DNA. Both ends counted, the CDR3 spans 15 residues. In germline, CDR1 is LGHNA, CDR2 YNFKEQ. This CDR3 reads CASSPQGQLNSPLHS.

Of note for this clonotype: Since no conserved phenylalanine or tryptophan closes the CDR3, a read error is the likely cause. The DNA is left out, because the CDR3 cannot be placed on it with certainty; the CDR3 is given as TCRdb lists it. The CDR3 here is CASSSPGRGSYEQYS. The J gene is TRBJ2-7, the V gene TRBV6-6; the DNA was not used to check the table's D call, TRBD1. Germline V gene lookup returns CDR1 MNHNY and CDR2 SVGAGI (reference sequence). The CDR3 spans 15 amino acids, including both terminal residues.

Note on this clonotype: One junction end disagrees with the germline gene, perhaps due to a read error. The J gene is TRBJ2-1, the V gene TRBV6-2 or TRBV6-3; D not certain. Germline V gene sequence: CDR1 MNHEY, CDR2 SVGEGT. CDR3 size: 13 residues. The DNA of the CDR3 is TGTGTCAGCAGTTACACTGGAACGGAGGAGCAGTTCTTC. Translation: CVSSYTGTEEQFF.

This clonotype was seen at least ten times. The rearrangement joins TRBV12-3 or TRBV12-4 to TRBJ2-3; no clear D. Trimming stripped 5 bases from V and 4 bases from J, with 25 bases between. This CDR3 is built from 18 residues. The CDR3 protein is CASSPGLQTGNQADTQYF. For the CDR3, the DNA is TGTGCCAGCAGTCCCGGCCTGCAGACGGGTAATCAGGCAGATACGCAGTATTTT.

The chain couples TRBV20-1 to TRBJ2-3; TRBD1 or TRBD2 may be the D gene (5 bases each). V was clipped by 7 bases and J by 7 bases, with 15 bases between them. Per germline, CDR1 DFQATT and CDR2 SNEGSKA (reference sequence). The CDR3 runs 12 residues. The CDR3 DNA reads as TGCAGTGAGGGGACGGTTGCTAATACGCAGTATTTT. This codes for CSEGTVANTQYF.

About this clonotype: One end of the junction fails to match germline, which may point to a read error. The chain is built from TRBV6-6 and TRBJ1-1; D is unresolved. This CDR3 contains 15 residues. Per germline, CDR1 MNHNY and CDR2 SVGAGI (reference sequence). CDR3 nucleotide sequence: TGTGCCAGCAGCTGGGAAAAGACGGGTGACACTGAAGCCTTCTTT. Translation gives CASSWEKTGDTEAFF.

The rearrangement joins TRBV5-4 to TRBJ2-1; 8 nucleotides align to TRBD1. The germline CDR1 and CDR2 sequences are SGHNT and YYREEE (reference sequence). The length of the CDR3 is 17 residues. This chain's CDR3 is CFSSLDDGQGVDNEQFF. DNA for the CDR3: TGTTTCAGCAGCTTGGACGACGGACAGGGAGTTGACAATGAGCAGTTCTTC. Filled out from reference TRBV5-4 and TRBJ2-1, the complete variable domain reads ETGVTQSPTHLIKTRGQQVTLRCSSQSGHNTVSWYQQALGQGPQFIFQYYREEENGRGNFPPRFSGLQFPNYSSELNVNALELDDSALYLCFSSLDDGQGVDNEQFFGPGTRLTVL.

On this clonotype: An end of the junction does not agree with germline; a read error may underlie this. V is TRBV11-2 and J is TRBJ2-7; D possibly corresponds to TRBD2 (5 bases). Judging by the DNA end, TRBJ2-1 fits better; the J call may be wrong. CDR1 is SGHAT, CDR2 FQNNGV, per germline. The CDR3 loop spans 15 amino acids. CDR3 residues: CASSLALPSAHEQFF. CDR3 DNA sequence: TGTGCTAGCAGCCTAGCCCTACCCTCGGCACATGAGCAGTTCTTC.

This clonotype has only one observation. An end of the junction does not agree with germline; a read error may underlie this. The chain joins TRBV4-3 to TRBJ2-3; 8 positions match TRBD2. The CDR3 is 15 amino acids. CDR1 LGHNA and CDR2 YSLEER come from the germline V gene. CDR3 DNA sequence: TGCGCCAGCAACCAAGGGATTAGCGGGGCAGATATGCAGTATTTT. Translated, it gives CASNQGISGADMQYF.

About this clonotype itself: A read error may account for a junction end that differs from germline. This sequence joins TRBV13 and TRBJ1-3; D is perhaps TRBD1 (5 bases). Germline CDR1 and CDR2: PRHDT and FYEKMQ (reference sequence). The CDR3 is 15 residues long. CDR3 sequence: CVSSLYRTSGYTIYF. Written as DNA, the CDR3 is TGTGTCAGCAGCTTGTACAGGACATCTGGATACACCATATATTTT.

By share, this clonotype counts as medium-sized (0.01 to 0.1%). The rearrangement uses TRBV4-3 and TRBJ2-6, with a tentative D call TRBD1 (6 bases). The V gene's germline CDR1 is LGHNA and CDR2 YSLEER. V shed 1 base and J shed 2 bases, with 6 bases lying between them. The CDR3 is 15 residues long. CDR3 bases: TGCGCCAGCAGCCAAGGGACAGCTGGGGCCAACGTCCTGACTTTC. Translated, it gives CASSQGTAGANVLTF.

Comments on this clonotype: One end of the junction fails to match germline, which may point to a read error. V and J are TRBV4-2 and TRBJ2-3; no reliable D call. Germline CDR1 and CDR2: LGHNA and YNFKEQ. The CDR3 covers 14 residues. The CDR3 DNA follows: TGTGCCAGCAGCCAAGAAGTGCGATCCTATACGCACTATTTT. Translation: CASSQEVRSYTHYF.

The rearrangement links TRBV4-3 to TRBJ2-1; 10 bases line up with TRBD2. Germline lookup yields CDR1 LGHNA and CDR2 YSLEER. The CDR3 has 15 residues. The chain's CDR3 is CDNSPSGRAGDEQFF. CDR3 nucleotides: TGCGACAACAGCCCGAGCGGGAGGGCTGGCGATGAGCAGTTCTTC.

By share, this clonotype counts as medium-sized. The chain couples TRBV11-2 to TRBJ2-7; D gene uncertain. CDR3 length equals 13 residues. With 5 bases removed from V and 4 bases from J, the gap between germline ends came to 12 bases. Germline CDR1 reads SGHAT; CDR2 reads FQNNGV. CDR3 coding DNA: TGTGCCAGCAGCCGCGAGATTATGTACGAGCAGTACTTC. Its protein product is CASSREIMYEQYF.

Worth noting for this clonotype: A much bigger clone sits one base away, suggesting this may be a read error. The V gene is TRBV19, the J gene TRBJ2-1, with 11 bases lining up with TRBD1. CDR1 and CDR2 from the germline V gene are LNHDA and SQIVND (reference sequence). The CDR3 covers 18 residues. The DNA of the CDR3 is TGTGCCGGTAGAAGGGACAGGGGGACTCGAGACCTCTACAATGAGCAGTTCTTC. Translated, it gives CAGRRDRGTRDLYNEQFF.

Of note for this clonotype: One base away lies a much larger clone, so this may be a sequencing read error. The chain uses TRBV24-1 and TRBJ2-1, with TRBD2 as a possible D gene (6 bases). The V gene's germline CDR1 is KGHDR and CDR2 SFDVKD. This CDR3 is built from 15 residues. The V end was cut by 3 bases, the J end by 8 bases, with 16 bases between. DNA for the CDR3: TGTGCCACCAGTGATACTAGCTGGAGTCTCTATGAGCAGTTCTTC. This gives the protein CATSDTSWSLYEQFF.

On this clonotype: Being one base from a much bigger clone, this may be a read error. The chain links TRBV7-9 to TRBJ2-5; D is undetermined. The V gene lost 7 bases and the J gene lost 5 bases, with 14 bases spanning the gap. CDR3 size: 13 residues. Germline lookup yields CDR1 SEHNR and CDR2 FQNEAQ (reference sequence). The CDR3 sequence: CASNRSLGETQYF. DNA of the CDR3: TGTGCCAGCAACCGTTCCCTAGGGGAGACCCAGTACTTC.

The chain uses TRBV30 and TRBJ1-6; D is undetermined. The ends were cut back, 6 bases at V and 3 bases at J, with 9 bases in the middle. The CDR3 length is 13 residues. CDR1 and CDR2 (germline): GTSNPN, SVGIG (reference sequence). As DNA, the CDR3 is TGTGCCTGCCACGGGGTCTATAATTCACCCCTCCACTTT. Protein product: CACHGVYNSPLHF.

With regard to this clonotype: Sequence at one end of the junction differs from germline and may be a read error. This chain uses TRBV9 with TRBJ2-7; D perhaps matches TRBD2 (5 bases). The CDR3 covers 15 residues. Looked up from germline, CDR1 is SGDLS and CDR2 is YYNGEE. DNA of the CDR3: TGTGCCAGCAGCGTGGGTCCGGGGAGCTCCTACAAGCAGTACTTC. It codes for CASSVGPGSSYKQYF.

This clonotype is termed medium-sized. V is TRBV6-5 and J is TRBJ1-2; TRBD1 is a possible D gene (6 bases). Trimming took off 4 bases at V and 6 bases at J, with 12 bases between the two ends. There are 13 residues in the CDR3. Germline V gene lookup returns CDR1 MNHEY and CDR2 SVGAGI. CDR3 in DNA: TGTGCCAGCAGTTCCGTACAGGGTCATGGCTACACCTTC. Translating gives CASSSVQGHGYTF.

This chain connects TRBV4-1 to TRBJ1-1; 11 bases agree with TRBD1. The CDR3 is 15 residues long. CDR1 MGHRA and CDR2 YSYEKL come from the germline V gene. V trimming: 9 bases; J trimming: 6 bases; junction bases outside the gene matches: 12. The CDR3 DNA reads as TGCGCCAGTAGCAAAGGACAGGGGGCGAATGCTGAAGCTTTCTTT. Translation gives CASSKGQGANAEAFF.

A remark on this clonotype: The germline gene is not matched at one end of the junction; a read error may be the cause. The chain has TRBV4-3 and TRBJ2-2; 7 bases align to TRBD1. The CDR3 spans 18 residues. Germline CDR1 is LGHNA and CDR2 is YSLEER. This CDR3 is CASSQEEGTAPNTGELFF. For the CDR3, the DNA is TGTGCCAGCAGCCAAGAGGAAGGGACAGCTCCTAACACCGGGGAGCTGTTTTTT.